This TCR beta chain was sequenced for a study of OX40 agonist ivuxolimab in advanced cancers. Regarding the research as a whole: Ivuxolimab, which targeted the costimulatory receptor OX40 (CD134), was an agonistic, fully human IgG2 monoclonal antibody. The purpose of peripheral TCRbeta sequencing was to test whether ivuxolimab changed TCR sequence diversity and led to clonal T-cell expansion. The monotherapy dose-escalation portion (N of about 57 patients) of the phase I ivuxolimab trial is reported in the paper. Of the roughly 54 patients in dose escalation, some 20 had hepatocellular carcinoma, some 15 had melanoma, 9 had renal cell carcinoma and 9 had head and neck cancer. Partial responses were achieved by three dose-escalation patients, of whom one had hepatocellular carcinoma and two had cutaneous melanoma. The dose-escalation cohort was roughly 83% male with a mean age of about 60 years, ranging from about 23 to 85. Prior anti-PD-1, anti-PD-L1 or anti-CTLA-4 therapy was permitted, and approximately 41% of dose-escalation patients had received checkpoint inhibitors. Intravenous ivuxolimab was administered to patients every 2 weeks at six dose levels: 0.01, 0.1, 0.3, 1.5, 3 and 10 mg/kg. The research as a whole found: Low levels of normalized T-cell clonal expansion were also seen in some nonresponding patients. At doses of 0.1 to 3.0 mg/kg, clonal expansion of both CD4+ and CD8+ T cells in blood was seen between baseline and week 6. Antigen specificity was not determined for the clonally expanded peripheral T cells. In partial responders in the 0.1-3.0 mg/kg groups, normalized peripheral clonal expansion was found to be among the lowest, especially among CD8+ T cells. After ivuxolimab, expanded clones were on average more numerous among CD8+ T cells than among CD4+ T cells.

Of note for this clone: The antigen it recognizes is unknown. No base quality values were provided; no much bigger clone lies one nucleotide off.

The trial excluded patients who had a history of autoimmune disease or who were on systemic immunosuppression. Peripheral blood for TCR sequencing was drawn from every dose cohort at baseline, at cycle 4 day 1 and at cycle 7 day 1. Samples came from an open-label, multicenter, first-in-human phase I dose-escalation trial of ivuxolimab. Adults with locally advanced or metastatic melanoma, renal cell carcinoma, hepatocellular carcinoma or head and neck squamous cell carcinoma were enrolled in the trial. CD4+ and CD8+ T cells were sorted separately from peripheral blood before TCR sequencing. To sequence the TCRbeta CDR3 region, genomic DNA was isolated from the sorted cells. TCRbeta CDR3 regions were sequenced using the immunoSEQ Assay. In TCRdb, the immuneACCESS table is reduced to in-frame sequences with V and J assigned. These tables do not hold every clone; where another copy was compared, an unresolved V gene accounts for under half, and the others remain unexplained. This sample is represented by about 36,000 clones; 74% of them were singletons. The biggest ten clones account for about a fifth of the sample.

The TCR comes from an adult with an advanced solid tumor such as melanoma, head and neck, liver or kidney cancer. The starting material was CD4+ or CD8+ T cells sorted from blood, obtained in a trial of the OX40 agonist ivuxolimab.

The CDR3 has the sequence CASSLRGQAKNIQYF. The base sequence is TGTGCCAGCAGCTTAAGGGGACAAGCCAAAAACATTCAGTACTTC. The chain is made from TRBV7-9 and TRBJ2-4; perhaps TRBD1 is the D gene, with 6 bases matching. The CDR3 starts with the cysteine, ends with the phenylalanine, and has 15 residues. Left in the record is the CDR3 DNA by itself, 45 bases read in frame from the first base. Per the germline V gene (reference sequence), SEHNR is the CDR1 and FQNEAQ is the CDR2. V loses 2 bases, J loses 0 bases, and the germline ends lie 8 bases apart.